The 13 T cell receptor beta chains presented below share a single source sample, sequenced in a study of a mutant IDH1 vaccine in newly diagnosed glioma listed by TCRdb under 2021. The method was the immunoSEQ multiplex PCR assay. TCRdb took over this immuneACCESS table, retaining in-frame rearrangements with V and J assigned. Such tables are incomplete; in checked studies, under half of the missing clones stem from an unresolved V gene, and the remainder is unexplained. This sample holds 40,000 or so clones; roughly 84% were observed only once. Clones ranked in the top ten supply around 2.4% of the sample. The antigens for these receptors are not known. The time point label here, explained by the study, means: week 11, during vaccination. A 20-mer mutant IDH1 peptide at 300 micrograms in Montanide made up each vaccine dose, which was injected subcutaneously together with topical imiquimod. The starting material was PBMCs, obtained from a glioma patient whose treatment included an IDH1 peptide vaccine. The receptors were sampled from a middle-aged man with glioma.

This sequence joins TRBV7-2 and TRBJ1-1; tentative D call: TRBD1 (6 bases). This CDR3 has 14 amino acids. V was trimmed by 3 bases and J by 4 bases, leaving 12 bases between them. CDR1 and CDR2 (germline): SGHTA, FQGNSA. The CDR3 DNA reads TGTGCCAGCAGCTTCTGGGGGGGCCGCACTGAAGCTTTCTTT. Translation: CASSFWGGRTEAFF.

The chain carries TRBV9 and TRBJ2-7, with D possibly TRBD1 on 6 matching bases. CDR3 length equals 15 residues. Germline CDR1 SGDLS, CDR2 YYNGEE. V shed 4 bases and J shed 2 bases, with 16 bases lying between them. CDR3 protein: CASSLGDTGAYEQYF. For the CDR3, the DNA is TGTGCCAGCAGCCTGGGGGACACGGGCGCCTACGAGCAGTACTTC. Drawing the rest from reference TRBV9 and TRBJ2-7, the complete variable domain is DSGVTQTPKHLITATGQRVTLRCSPRSGDLSVYWYQQSLDQGLQFLIQYYNGEERAKGNILERFSAQQFPDLHSELNLSSLELGDSALYFCASSLGDTGAYEQYFGPGTRLTVT.

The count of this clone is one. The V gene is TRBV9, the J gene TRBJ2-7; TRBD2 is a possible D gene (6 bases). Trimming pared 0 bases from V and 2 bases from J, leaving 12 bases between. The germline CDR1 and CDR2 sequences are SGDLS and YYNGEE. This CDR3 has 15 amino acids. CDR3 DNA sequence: TGTGCCAGCAGCGTAGCAACGGGAGCCCCCTACGAGCAGTACTTC. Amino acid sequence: CASSVATGAPYEQYF. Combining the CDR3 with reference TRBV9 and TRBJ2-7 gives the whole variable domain DSGVTQTPKHLITATGQRVTLRCSPRSGDLSVYWYQQSLDQGLQFLIQYYNGEERAKGNILERFSAQQFPDLHSELNLSSLELGDSALYFCASSVATGAPYEQYFGPGTRLTVT.

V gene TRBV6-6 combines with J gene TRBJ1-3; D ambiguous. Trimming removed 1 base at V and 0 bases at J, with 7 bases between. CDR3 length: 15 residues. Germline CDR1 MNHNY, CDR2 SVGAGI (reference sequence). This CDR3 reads CASSYLAGSGNTIYF. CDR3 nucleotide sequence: TGTGCCAGCAGTTACTTGGCAGGCTCTGGAAACACCATATATTTT.

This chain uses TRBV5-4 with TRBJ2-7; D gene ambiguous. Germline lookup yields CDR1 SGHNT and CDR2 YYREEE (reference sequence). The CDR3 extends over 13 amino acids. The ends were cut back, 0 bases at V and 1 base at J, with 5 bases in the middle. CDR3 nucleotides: TGTGCCAGCAGCTTGGGTAAATCCTACGAGCAGTACTTC. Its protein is CASSLGKSYEQYF. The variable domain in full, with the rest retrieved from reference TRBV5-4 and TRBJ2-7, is ETGVTQSPTHLIKTRGQQVTLRCSSQSGHNTVSWYQQALGQGPQFIFQYYREEENGRGNFPPRFSGLQFPNYSSELNVNALELDDSALYLCASSLGKSYEQYFGPGTRLTVT.

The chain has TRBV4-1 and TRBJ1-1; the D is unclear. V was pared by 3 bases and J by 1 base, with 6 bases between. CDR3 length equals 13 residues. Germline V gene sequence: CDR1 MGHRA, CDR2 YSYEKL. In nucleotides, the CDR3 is TGCGCCAGCAGCCATCCCGGGAACACTGAAGCTTTCTTT. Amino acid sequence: CASSHPGNTEAFF.

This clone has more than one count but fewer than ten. CDR3 DNA sequence: TGTGCCAGCAGCCTCCGAGGAGTTGAGTTCTTC. Its translation is CASSLRGVEFF. The genes are TRBV28 and TRBJ2-1; unclear D gene. CDR1 is MDHEN, CDR2 SYDVKM, per germline. There are 11 residues in the CDR3. The V gene lost 6 bases and the J gene lost 14 bases, with 14 bases spanning the gap.

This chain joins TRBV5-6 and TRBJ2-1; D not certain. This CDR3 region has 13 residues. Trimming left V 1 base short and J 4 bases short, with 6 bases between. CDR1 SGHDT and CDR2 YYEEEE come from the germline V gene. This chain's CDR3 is CASSLRFYNEQFF. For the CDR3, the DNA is TGTGCCAGCAGCTTGCGGTTTTACAATGAGCAGTTCTTC.

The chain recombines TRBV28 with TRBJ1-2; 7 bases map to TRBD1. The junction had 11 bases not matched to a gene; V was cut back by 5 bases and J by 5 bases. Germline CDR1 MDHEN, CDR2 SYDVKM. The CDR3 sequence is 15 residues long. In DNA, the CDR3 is TGTGCCAGCAGTGATGGACAGGAAGGGGTATATGGCTACACCTTC. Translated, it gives CASSDGQEGVYGYTF.

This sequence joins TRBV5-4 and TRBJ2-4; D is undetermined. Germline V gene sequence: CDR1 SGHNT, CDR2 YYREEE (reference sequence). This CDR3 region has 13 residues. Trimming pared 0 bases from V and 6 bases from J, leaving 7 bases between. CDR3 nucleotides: TGTGCCAGCAGCTTGGGAAACGCAAACATTCAGTACTTC. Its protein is CASSLGNANIQYF.

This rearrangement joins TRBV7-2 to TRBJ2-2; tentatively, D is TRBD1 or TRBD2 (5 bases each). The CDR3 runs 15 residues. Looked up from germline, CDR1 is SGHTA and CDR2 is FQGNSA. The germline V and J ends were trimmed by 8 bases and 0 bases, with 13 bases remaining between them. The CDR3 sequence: CASAPGRANTGELFF. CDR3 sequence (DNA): TGTGCCAGCGCCCCAGGGAGAGCGAACACCGGGGAGCTGTTTTTT. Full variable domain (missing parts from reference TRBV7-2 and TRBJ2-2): GAGVSQSPSNKVTEKGKDVELRCDPISGHTALYWYRQSLGQGLEFLIYFQGNSAPDKSGLPSDRFSAERTGGSVSTLTIQRTQQEDSAVYLCASAPGRANTGELFFGEGSRLTVL.

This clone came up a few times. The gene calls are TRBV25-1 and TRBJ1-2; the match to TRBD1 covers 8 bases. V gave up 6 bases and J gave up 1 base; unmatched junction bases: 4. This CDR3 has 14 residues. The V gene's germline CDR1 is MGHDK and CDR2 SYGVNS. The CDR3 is CASSDRGLNYGYTF. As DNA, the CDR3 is TGTGCCAGCAGCGACAGGGGTCTTAACTATGGCTACACCTTC.

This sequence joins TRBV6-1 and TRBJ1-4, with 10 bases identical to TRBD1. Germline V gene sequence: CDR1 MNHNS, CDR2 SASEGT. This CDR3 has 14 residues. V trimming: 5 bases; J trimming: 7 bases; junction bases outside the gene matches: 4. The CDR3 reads CASSRQGASEKLFF. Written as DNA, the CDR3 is TGTGCCAGCAGTAGACAGGGGGCAAGTGAAAAACTGTTTTTT.